This passage covers 3 T cell receptor beta chains from one sample sequenced in a study of CD8 T cells in Susac syndrome. With random hexamers, reverse transcription was performed on roughly 0.5 to 1 ug of RNA. TCRdb re-called the immunoSEQ multiplex PCR reads through MiXCR, storing one row per CDR3 protein. The sample carries some 180,000 distinct CDR3 sequences, around 96% recorded once. Material: CD4+ T cells from PBMCs. Source of these receptors: a human donor in good health.

The chain links TRBV20-1 to TRBJ1-2; 10 bases are shared with TRBD1. Losses at the gene ends were 3 bases for V and 3 bases for J; bases not matched to a gene: 7. Germline V gene data show CDR1 as DFQATT and CDR2 as SNEGSKA (reference sequence). This CDR3 spans 15 amino acids. The CDR3 reads CSARARQGAHYGYTF. CDR3 in DNA: TGCAGTGCTAGGGCTCGACAGGGGGCCCACTATGGCTACACCTTC.

The table lists this clonotype with a count of one. CDR3 nucleotide sequence: TGTGCCAGTAGTCACCCGGACAGGGCAAGCAATCAGCCCCAGCATTTT. It yields the protein CASSHPDRASNQPQHF. V gene TRBV19 combines with J gene TRBJ1-5; the match to TRBD1 covers 8 bases. The CDR3 has 16 amino acids. The junction had 7 bases not matched to a gene; V was cut back by 5 bases and J by 1 base. The V gene's germline CDR1 is LNHDA and CDR2 SQIVND (reference sequence).

This sequence joins TRBV18 and TRBJ2-6; D may be TRBD2 (6 bases). The CDR3 extends over 14 amino acids. The V end was cut by 11 bases, the J end by 0 bases, with 11 bases between. Germline V gives CDR1 KGHSH, CDR2 LQKENI. The CDR3 DNA sequence: TGTGCCGTGGCGGGGTCCTCTGGGGCCAACGTCCTGACTTTC. Translated, it gives CAVAGSSGANVLTF.